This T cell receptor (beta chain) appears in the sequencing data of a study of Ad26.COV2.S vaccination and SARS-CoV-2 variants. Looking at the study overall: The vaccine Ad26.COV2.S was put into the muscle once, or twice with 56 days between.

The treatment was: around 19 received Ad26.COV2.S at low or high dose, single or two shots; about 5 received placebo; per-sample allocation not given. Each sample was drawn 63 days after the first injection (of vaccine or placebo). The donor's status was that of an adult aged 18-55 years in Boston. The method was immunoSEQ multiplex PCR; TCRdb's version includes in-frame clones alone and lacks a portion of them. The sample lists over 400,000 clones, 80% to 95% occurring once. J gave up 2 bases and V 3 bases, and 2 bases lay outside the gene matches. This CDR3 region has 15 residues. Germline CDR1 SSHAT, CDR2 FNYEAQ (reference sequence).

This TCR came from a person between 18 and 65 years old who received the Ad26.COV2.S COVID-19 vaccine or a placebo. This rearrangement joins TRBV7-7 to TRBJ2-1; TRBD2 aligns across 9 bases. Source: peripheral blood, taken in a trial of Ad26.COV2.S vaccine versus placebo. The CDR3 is CASSFGGGAYNEQFF. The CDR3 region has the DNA TGTGCCAGCAGCTTTGGCGGGGGGGCCTACAATGAGCAGTTCTTC.